The clone carrying this TCR beta chain was seen repeatedly, ten times or more. What it binds is unknown. V was clipped by 4 bases and J by 4 bases, with 18 bases between them. This CDR3 has 15 amino acids. Germline CDR1 and CDR2: DFQATT and SNEGSKA (reference sequence). This sample is part of a study of T-cell reconstitution after alpha-beta-depleted transplantation in children. General study results and limits: It was reported that alpha-beta T cells came from several hundred expanded graft clones (about two months after transplant). T-cell counts and diversity at one year following transplant were attributed mainly to newly produced T cells.

The TCRbeta library incorporated unique molecular identifiers. Each CDR3 protein gets one entry after TCRdb re-called the PCR reads with MiXCR. The sample shows 65,000 to 75,000 distinct CDR3 sequences, 4.9% of them seen only once. Sample: PBMCs, mostly from graft donor cells, taken 180 days after TCRalphabeta/CD19-depleted stem cell transplant. The genes are TRBV20-1 and TRBJ2-3; D is perhaps TRBD1 (6 bases). The TCR originated in a boy in the first two years of life who had a stem cell transplant for acute myeloid leukemia, so the T cells may come from the graft donor. The chain's CDR3 is CSAMRGFLDPDTQYF. The CDR3 DNA follows: TGCAGTGCTATGAGGGGGTTTCTCGACCCAGATACGCAGTATTTT.